The rows below give T cell receptor beta chains drawn from one sample of a study of OX40 agonist ivuxolimab in advanced cancers. TCRdb's copy holds only in-frame clones and misses some; the assay was immunoSEQ multiplex PCR. The sample consists of 40,000 to 45,000 clones, roughly 86% of them appearing once. The sample in question was CD4+ or CD8+ T cells sorted from blood, obtained in a trial of the OX40 agonist ivuxolimab. These receptor sequences come from an adult with an advanced solid tumor such as melanoma, head and neck, liver or kidney cancer. Each CDR3 is given with its conserved first and last residue. Each record gives: V gene, CDR3 protein.

v_gene: TRBV5-1
CDR3aa: CASSTGQGADTQYF

v_gene: TRBV28
CDR3aa: CASSSGSYQEKLFF

v_gene: TRBV6-4
CDR3aa: CASSDSTSEPYNEQFF

v_gene: TRBV5-8
CDR3aa: CASSLGQIYGYTF

v_gene: TRBV5-6
CDR3aa: CASSLGPRGGQETQYF

v_gene: TRBV6-5
CDR3aa: CASSYAGDEQFF

v_gene: TRBV2
CDR3aa: CASLVGGPDLYEQYF

v_gene: TRBV2
CDR3aa: CASKNLEGVNTGELFF

v_gene: TRBV7-6
CDR3aa: CASSLDSAGAGANVLTF

v_gene: TRBV5-6
CDR3aa: CASSLADRDNEQFF

v_gene: TRBV6-1
CDR3aa: CASSDVAGGLQETQYF

v_gene: TRBV30
CDR3aa: CAWLAAPGNSYNEQFF

v_gene: TRBV10-1
CDR3aa: CASSESINTGELFF

v_gene: TRBV19
CDR3aa: CASSTGTGAFPLHF

v_gene: TRBV7-2
CDR3aa: CASSFISGYNEQFF

v_gene: TRBV28
CDR3aa: CASDATGLSSYNSPLHF

v_gene: TRBV7-9
CDR3aa: CASSLLQANTEAFF

v_gene: TRBV2
CDR3aa: CASSEKELNELYEQYF

v_gene: TRBV4-3
CDR3aa: CASSQGTGVNQPQHF

v_gene: TRBV25-1
CDR3aa: CASNSGYGYTF

v_gene: TRBV29-1
CDR3aa: CSVVDLPGGPGVNTEAFF

v_gene: TRBV27
CDR3aa: CASSFMAYDEQFF

v_gene: TRBV27
CDR3aa: CASSLSPDRAQPQHF

v_gene: TRBV9
CDR3aa: CASSVLGTDTQYF

v_gene: TRBV2
CDR3aa: CASSESPGEGGDTQYF

v_gene: TRBV28
CDR3aa: CASSTHQVHGYTF

v_gene: TRBV4-3
CDR3aa: CASSQDGAGGMYGSYNEQFF

v_gene: TRBV27
CDR3aa: CASSLKVGFLNTGELFF

v_gene: TRBV2
CDR3aa: CASSEWTGPNTGELFF

v_gene: TRBV10-2
CDR3aa: CASSETMTHGGYTF

v_gene: TRBV9
CDR3aa: CASSGNTGELFF

v_gene: TRBV5-6
CDR3aa: CASSPYRGADTQYF

v_gene: TRBV5-1
CDR3aa: CASSLDPAGGLRVDYGYTF

v_gene: TRBV7-9
CDR3aa: CASSLPQRGAYETQYF

v_gene: TRBV27
CDR3aa: CASSPTQGYEQYF

v_gene: TRBV19
CDR3aa: CASSSRDTLEETQYF

v_gene: TRBV7-6
CDR3aa: CASSFDESETQYF

v_gene: TRBV18
CDR3aa: CASSFDRAGSPLHF

v_gene: TRBV20-1
CDR3aa: CSGDDRGQFF

v_gene: TRBV4-1
CDR3aa: CASSQVGVLQTEAFF

v_gene: TRBV2
CDR3aa: CASSPDSAQSAQHF

v_gene: TRBV4-3
CDR3aa: CASSQDRGAYEQFF

v_gene: TRBV4-1
CDR3aa: CASSLPGLAGASSYNEQFF

v_gene: TRBV5-4
CDR3aa: CASSFGSGPKQYF

v_gene: TRBV19
CDR3aa: CATPDNNGEQFF

v_gene: TRBV20-1
CDR3aa: CSARTGRKLFF

v_gene: TRBV28
CDR3aa: CASSPTGMNYGYTF

v_gene: TRBV7-3
CDR3aa: CASSPDSLQETQYF

v_gene: TRBV2
CDR3aa: CASSGIGVAEKLFF

v_gene: TRBV10-1
CDR3aa: CASSESPGPNTEAFF

v_gene: TRBV29-1
CDR3aa: CSVGPEDKVGELFF

v_gene: TRBV11-3
CDR3aa: CASSSTGGEQYF

v_gene: TRBV7-6
CDR3aa: CASSVVAGGSLLYNEQFF

v_gene: TRBV27
CDR3aa: CASSFWNNSPLHF

v_gene: TRBV4-3
CDR3aa: CASSQQTGGRFVYNEQFF